This paragraph reports one TCR beta chain. The data derive from a study of tumor-infiltrating lymphocytes in oesophageal squamous cell carcinoma. The CDR3 extends over 18 amino acids. In germline, CDR1 is SGHVS, CDR2 FQNEAQ. From the PCR reads, TCRdb called clonotypes with MiXCR, one entry per CDR3 protein. The table records under 20,000 distinct CDR3 sequences, 40% to 45% of them present only once. Sequenced: esophageal tumor tissue. This TCR was sampled from a male donor with esophageal squamous cell carcinoma. The chain combines TRBV7-8 with TRBJ2-6; 8 nucleotides match TRBD1. TRBJ2-5 matches the DNA end more closely, so the J call is doubtful. The CDR3 DNA sequence: TGTGCCAGCAGCTTAGGTTCGGGTTGGCAGGGGGCCCGGGAGACCCAGTACTTC. This translates into CASSLGSGWQGARETQYF.